Here is one T cell receptor beta chain with its context. This sample was included in a study of T cell changes during pregnancy in multiple sclerosis. Per the germline V gene, CDR1 is MNHNS and CDR2 is SASEGT. The CDR3 spans 16 residues. The V segment lost 4 bases and the J segment 5 bases; nucleotides outside the gene matches: 5. Generated by immunoSEQ multiplex PCR, the TCRdb table keeps only in-frame clones and is missing some. This sample has about 67,000 clones, with under 95% found just once. The source of this sequence is a female donor with multiple sclerosis, enrolled in a pregnancy study. The sample here was peripheral blood, taken after pregnancy. The chain carries TRBV6-1 and TRBJ2-5, with 15 nucleotides matching TRBD2. The CDR3 protein is CASSGGGLAGGETQYF. The CDR3 nucleotides are TGTGCCAGCAGTGGGGGGGGACTAGCGGGAGGTGAGACCCAGTACTTC.